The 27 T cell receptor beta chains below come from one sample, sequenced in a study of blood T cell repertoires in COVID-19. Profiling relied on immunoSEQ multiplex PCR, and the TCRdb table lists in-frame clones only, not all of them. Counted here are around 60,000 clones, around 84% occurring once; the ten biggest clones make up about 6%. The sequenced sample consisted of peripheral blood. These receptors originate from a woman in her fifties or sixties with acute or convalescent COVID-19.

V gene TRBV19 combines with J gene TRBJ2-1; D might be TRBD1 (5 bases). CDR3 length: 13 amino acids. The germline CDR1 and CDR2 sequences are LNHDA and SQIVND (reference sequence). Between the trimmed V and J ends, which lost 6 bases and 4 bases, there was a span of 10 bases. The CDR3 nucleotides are TGTGCCAGTAGCAGCGACAGATACAATGAGCAGTTCTTC. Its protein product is CASSSDRYNEQFF.

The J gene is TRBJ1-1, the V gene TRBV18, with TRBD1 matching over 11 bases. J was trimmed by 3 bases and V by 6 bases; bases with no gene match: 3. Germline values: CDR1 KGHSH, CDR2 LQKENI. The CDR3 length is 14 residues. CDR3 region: CASSRDRGYTEAFF. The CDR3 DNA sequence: TGTGCCAGCTCGCGGGACAGGGGGTACACTGAAGCTTTCTTT.

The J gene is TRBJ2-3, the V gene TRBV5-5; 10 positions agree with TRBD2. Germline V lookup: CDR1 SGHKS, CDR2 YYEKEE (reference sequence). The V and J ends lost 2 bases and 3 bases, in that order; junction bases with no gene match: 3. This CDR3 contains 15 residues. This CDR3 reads CASSFVAGGTDTQYF. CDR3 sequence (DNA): TGTGCCAGCAGCTTTGTAGCGGGGGGAACAGATACGCAGTATTTT.

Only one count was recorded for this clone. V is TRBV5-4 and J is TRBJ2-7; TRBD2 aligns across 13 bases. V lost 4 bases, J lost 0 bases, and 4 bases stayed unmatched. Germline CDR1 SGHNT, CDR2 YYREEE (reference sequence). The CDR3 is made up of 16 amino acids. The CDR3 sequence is CASSTWTSGSSYEQYF. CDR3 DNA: TGTGCCAGCAGCACCTGGACTAGCGGGAGCTCCTACGAGCAGTACTTC.

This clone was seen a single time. This CDR3 reads CASTSLRTEDEQYF. The CDR3 nucleotides read TGTGCCAGCACCTCCCTCAGGACAGAGGACGAGCAGTACTTC. J is TRBJ2-7 and V is TRBV7-9; weak D call: TRBD1 (6 bases). The V gene lost 7 bases and the J gene lost 5 bases, with 18 bases spanning the gap. Germline V gene data show CDR1 as SEHNR and CDR2 as FQNEAQ (reference sequence). The CDR3 sequence is 14 residues long.

The CDR3 DNA sequence: TGTGCCAGCCCCCAGGGACAGCTGAACACTGAAGCTTTCTTT. Translating gives CASPQGQLNTEAFF. The genes are TRBV6-4 and TRBJ1-1; 7 bases align to TRBD1. Germline assignment: CDR1 MRHNA and CDR2 SNTAGT. There are 14 residues in the CDR3. With V trimmed by 8 bases and J by 0 bases, 6 bases remained unmatched.

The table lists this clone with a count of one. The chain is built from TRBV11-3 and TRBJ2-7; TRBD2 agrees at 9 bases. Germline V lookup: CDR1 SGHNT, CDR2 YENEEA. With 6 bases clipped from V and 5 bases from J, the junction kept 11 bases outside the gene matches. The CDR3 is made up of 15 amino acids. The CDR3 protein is CASSPGTSPAHEQYF. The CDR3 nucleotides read TGTGCCAGCAGTCCCGGGACTAGCCCTGCACACGAGCAGTACTTC.

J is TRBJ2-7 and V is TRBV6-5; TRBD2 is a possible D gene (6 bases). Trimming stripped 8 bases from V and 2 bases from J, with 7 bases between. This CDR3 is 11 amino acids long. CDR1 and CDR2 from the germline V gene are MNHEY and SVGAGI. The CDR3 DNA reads TGTGCCAGCTGGGGGGCCTACGAGCAGTACTTC. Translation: CASWGAYEQYF.

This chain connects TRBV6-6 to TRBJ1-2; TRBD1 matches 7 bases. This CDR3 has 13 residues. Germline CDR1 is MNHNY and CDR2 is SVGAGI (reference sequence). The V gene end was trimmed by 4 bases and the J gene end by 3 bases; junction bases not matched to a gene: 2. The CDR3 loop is CASSWDRDYGYTF. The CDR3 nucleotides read TGTGCCAGCAGTTGGGACAGAGACTATGGCTACACCTTC.

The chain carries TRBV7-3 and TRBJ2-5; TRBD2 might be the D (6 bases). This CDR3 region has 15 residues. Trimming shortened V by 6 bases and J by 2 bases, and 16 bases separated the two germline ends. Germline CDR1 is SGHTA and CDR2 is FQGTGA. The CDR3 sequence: CASRKRGSAQETQYF. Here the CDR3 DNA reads TGTGCCAGCAGGAAACGGGGGTCCGCACAAGAGACCCAGTACTTC.

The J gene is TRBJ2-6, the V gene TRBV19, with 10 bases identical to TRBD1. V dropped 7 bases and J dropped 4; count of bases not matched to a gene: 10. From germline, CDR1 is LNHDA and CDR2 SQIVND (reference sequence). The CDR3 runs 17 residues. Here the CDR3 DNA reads TGTGCCAGTACCCGAGGGACAGGGGTATCCGGGGCCAACGTCCTGACTTTC. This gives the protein CASTRGTGVSGANVLTF.

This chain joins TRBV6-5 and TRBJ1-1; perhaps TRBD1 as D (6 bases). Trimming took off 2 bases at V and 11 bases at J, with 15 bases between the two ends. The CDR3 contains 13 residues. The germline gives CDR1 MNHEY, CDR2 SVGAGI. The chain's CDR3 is CASSYTQGYRAFF. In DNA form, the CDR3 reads TGTGCCAGCAGTTACACCCAGGGGTATAGGGCTTTCTTT.

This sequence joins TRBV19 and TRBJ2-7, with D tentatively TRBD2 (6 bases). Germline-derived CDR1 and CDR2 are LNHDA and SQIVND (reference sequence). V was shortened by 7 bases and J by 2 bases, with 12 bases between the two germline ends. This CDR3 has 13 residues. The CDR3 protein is CASTSTGAYEQYF. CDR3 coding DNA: TGTGCCAGTACCTCAACGGGAGCCTACGAGCAGTACTTC.

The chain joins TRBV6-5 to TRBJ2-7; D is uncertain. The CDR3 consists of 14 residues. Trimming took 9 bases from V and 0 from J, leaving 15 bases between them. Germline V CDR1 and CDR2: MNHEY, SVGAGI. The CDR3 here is CASSISESSYEQYF. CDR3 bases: TGTGCCAGTTCAATATCCGAGAGCTCCTACGAGCAGTACTTC.

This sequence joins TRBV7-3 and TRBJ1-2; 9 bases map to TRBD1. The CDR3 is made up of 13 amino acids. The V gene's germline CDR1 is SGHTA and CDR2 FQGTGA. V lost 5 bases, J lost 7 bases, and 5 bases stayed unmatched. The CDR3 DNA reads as TGTGCCAGCAGCACGACAGGGGGGCCTGGCTACACCTTC. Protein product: CASSTTGGPGYTF.

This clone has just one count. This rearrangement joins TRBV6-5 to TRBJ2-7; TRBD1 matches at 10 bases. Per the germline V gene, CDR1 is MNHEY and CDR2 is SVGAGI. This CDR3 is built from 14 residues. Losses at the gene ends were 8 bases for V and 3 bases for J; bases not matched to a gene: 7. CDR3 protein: CASGRQGAGYEQYF. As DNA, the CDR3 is TGTGCCAGCGGTAGACAGGGGGCAGGCTACGAGCAGTACTTC.

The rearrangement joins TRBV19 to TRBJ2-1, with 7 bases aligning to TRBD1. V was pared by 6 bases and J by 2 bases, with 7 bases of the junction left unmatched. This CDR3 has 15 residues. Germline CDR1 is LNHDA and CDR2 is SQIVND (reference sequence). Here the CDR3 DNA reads TGTGCCAGTAGCTGGAGACAGGGACCCTACAATGAGCAGTTCTTC. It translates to CASSWRQGPYNEQFF.

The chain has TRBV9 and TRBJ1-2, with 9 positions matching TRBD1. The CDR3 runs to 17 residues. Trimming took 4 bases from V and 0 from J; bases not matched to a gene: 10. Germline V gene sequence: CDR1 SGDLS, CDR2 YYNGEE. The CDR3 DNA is TGTGCCAGCAGCCCGGGGGCCGGGACAGGGTCTAACTATGGCTACACCTTC. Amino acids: CASSPGAGTGSNYGYTF.

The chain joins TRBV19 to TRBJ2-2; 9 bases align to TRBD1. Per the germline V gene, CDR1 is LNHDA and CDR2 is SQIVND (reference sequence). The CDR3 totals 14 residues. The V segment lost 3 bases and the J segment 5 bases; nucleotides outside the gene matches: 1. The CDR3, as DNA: TGTGCCAGTAGTATGACAGGGGGGACCGGGGAGCTGTTTTTT. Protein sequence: CASSMTGGTGELFF. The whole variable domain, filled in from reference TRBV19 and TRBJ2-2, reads DGGITQSPKYLFRKEGQNVTLSCEQNLNHDAMYWYRQDPGQGLRLIYYSQIVNDFQKGDIAEGYSVSREKKESFPLTVTSAQKNPTAFYLCASSMTGGTGELFFGEGSRLTVL.

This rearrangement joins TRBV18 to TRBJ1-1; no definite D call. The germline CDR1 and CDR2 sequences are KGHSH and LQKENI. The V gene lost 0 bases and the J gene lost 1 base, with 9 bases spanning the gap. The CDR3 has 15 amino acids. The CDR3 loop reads CASSPPSSSNTEAFF. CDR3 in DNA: TGTGCCAGCTCACCACCGTCGAGTTCGAACACTGAAGCTTTCTTT. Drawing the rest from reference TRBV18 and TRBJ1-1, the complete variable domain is NAGVMQNPRHLVRRRGQEARLRCSPMKGHSHVYWYRQLPEEGLKFMVYLQKENIIDESGMPKERFSAEFPKEGPSILRIQQVVRGDSAAYFCASSPPSSSNTEAFFGQGTRLTVV.

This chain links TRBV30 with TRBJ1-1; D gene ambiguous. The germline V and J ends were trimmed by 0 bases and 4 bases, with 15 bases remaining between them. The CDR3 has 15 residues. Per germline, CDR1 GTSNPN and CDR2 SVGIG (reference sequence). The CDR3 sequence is CAWSVGRQRSTEAFF. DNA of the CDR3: TGTGCCTGGAGTGTTGGCCGTCAAAGAAGCACTGAAGCTTTCTTT.

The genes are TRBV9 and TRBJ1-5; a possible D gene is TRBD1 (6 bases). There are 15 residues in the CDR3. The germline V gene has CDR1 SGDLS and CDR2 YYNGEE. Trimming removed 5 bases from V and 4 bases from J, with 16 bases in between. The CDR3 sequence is CASSKGQRGNQPQHF. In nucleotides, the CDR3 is TGTGCCAGCAGTAAGGGACAAAGGGGAAATCAGCCCCAGCATTTT.

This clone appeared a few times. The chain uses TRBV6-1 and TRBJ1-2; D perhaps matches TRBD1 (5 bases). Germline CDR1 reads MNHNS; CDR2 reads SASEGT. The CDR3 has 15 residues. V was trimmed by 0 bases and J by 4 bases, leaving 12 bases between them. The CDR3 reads CASSEARGGGYGYTF. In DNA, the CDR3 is TGTGCCAGCAGTGAAGCGCGGGGGGGAGGCTATGGCTACACCTTC.

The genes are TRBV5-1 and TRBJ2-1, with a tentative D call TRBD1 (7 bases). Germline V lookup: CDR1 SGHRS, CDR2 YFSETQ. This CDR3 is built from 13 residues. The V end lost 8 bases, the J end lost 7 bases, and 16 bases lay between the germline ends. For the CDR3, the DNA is TGCGCCAGGCCAGGGGGGTTGCGGAATGAGCAGTTCTTC. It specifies CARPGGLRNEQFF. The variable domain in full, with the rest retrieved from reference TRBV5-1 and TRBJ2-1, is KAGVTQTPRYLIKTRGQQVTLSCSPISGHRSVSWYQQTPGQGLQFLFEYFSETQRNKGNFPGRFSGRQFSNSRSEMNVSTLELGDSALYLCARPGGLRNEQFFGPGTRLTVL.

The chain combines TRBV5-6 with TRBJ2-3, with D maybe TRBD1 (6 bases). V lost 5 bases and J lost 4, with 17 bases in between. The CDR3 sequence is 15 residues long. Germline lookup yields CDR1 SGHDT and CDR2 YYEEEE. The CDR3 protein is CASRDYRVGADTQYF. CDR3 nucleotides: TGTGCCAGCAGGGATTACAGGGTGGGAGCAGATACGCAGTATTTT.

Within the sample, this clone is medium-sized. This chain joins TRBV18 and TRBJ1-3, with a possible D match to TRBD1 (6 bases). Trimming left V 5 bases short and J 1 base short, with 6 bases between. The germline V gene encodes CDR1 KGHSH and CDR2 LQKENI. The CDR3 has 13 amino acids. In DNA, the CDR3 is TGTGCCAGCTCAACAGGGTCTGGAAACACCATATATTTT. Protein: CASSTGSGNTIYF.

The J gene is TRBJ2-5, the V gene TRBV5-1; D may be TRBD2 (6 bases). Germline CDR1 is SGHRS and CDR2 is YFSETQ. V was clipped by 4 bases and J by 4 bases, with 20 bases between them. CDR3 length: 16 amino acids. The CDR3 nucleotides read TGCGCCAGCAGCGTGGGGAATGGCGGGGAAGGAGAGACCCAGTACTTC. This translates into CASSVGNGGEGETQYF.